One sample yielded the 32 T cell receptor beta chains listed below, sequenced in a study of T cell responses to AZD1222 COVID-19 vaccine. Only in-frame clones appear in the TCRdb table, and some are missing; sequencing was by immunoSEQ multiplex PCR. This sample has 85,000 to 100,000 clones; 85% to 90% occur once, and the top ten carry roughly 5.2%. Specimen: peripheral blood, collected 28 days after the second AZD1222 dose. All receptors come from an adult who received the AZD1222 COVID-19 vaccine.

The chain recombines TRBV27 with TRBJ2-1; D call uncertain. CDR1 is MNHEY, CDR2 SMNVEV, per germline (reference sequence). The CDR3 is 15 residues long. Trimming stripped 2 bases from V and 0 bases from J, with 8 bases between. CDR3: CASSLGASSYNEQFF. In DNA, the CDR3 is TGTGCCAGCAGTTTAGGAGCATCCTCCTACAATGAGCAGTTCTTC.

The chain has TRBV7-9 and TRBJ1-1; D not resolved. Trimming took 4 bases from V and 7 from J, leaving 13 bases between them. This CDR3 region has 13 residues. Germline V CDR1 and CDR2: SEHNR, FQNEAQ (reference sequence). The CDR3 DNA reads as TGTGCCAGCAGCTCAAGCGGGCGACATGAAGCTTTCTTT. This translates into CASSSSGRHEAFF.

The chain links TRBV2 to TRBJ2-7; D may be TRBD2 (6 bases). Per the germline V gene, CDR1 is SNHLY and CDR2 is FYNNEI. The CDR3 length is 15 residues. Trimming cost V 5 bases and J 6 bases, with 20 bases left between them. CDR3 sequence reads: CASSPRGLLGSEQYF. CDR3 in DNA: TGTGCCAGCAGTCCCCGGGGACTCCTCGGCAGCGAGCAGTACTTC. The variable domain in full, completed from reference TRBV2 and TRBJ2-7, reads EPEVTQTPSHQVTQMGQEVILRCVPISNHLYFYWYRQILGQKVEFLVSFYNNEISEKSEIFDDQFSVERPDGSNFTLKIRSTKLEDSAMYFCASSPRGLLGSEQYFGPGTRLTVT.

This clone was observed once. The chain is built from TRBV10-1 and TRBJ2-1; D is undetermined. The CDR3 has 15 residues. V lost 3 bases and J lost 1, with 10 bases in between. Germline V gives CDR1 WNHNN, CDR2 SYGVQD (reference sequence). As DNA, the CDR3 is TGCGCCAGCAGTGAAAACTCCTGGTCCTACAATGAGCAGTTCTTC. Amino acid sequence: CASSENSWSYNEQFF.

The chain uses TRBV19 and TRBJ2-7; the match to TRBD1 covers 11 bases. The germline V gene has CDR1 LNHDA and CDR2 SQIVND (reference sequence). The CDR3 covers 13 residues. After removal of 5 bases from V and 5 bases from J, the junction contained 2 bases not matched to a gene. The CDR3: CASSGDRGNEQYF. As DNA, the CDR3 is TGTGCCAGTAGTGGGGACAGGGGGAACGAGCAGTACTTC. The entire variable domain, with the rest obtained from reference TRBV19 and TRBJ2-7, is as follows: DGGITQSPKYLFRKEGQNVTLSCEQNLNHDAMYWYRQDPGQGLRLIYYSQIVNDFQKGDIAEGYSVSREKKESFPLTVTSAQKNPTAFYLCASSGDRGNEQYFGPGTRLTVT.

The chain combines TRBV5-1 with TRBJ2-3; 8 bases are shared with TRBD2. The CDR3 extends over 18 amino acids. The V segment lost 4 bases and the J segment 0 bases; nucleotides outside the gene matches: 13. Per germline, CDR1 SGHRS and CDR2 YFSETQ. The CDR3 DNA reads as TGCGCCAGCAGCCCCGGGCCTGGCGGGGGGCTGAGCACAGATACGCAGTATTTT. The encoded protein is CASSPGPGGGLSTDTQYF.

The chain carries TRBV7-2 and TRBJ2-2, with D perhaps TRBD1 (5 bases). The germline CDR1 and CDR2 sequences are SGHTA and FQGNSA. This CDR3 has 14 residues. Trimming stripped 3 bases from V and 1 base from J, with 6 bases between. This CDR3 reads CASSFRGNTGELFF. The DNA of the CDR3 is TGTGCCAGCAGCTTTAGGGGGAACACCGGGGAGCTGTTTTTT.

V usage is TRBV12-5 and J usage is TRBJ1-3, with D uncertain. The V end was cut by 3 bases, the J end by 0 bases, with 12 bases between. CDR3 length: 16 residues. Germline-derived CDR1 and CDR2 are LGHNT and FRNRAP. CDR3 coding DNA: TGTGCTAGTGGTTTATGGTTACAAAGCTCTGGAAACACCATATATTTT. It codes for CASGLWLQSSGNTIYF.

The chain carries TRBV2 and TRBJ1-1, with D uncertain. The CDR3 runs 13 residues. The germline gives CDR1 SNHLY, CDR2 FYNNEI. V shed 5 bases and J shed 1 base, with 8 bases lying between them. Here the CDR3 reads CASSTEQNTEAFF. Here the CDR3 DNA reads TGTGCCAGCAGTACAGAGCAGAACACTGAAGCTTTCTTT.

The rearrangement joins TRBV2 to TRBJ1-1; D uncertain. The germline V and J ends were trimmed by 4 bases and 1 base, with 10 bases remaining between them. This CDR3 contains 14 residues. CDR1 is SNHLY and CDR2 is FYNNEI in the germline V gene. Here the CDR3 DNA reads TGTGCCAGCAGTGCCCGCGCGGGGAACACTGAAGCTTTCTTT. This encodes CASSARAGNTEAFF.

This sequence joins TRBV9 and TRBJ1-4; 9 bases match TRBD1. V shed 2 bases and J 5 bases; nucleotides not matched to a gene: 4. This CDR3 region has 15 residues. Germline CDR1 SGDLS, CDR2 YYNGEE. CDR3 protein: CASSVTGTGNEKLFF. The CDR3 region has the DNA TGTGCCAGCAGCGTTACCGGGACAGGGAATGAAAAACTGTTTTTT.

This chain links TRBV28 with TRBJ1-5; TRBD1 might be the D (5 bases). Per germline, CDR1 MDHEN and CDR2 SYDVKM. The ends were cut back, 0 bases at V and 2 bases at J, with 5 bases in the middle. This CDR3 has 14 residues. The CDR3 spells CASSLWGGNQPQHF. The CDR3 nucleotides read TGTGCCAGCAGTTTATGGGGGGGCAATCAGCCCCAGCATTTT.

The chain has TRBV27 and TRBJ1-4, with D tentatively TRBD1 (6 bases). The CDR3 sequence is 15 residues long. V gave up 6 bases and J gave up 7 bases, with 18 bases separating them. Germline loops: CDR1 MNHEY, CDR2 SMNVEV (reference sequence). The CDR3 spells CASSPTLGGGEKLFF. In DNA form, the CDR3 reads TGTGCCAGCAGCCCAACCTTAGGGGGTGGTGAAAAACTGTTTTTT.

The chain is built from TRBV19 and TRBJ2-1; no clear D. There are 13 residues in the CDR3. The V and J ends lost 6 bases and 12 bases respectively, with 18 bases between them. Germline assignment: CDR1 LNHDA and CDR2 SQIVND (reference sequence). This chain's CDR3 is CASSPRRSIVQFF. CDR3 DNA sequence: TGTGCCAGTAGCCCCCGACGGTCGATCGTGCAGTTCTTC.

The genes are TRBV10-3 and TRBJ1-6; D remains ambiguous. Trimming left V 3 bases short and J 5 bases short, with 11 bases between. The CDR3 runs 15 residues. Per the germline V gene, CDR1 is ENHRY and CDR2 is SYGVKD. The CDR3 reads CAISEWQSDNSPLHF. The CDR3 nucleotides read TGTGCCATCAGTGAATGGCAGTCTGATAATTCACCCCTCCACTTT.

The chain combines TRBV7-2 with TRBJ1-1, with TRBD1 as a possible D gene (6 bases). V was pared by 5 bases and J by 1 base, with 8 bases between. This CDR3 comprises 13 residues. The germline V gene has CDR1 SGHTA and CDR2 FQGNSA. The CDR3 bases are TGTGCCAGCAGCAGACAGGCGAACACTGAAGCTTTCTTT. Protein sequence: CASSRQANTEAFF.

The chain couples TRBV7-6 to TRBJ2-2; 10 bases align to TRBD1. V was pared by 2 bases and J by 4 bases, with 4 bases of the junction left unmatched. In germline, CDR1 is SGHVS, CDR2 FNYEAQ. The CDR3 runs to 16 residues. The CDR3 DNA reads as TGTGCCAGCAGCTTACCCGGGACAGGGGTCACCGGGGAGCTGTTTTTT. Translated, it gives CASSLPGTGVTGELFF.

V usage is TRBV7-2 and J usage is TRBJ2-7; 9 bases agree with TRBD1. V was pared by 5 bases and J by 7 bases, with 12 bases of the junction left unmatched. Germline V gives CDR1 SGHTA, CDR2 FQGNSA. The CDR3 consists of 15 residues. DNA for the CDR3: TGTGCCAGCAGCCGTTCCGGGACAGGGAGCGAGGAGCAGTACTTC. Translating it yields CASSRSGTGSEEQYF. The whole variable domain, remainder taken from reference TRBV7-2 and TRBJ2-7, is GAGVSQSPSNKVTEKGKDVELRCDPISGHTALYWYRQSLGQGLEFLIYFQGNSAPDKSGLPSDRFSAERTGGSVSTLTIQRTQQEDSAVYLCASSRSGTGSEEQYFGPGTRLTVT.

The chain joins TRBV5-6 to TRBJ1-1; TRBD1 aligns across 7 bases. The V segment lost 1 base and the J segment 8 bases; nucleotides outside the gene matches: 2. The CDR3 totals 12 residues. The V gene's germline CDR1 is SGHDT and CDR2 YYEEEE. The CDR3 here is CASSLRRGEAFF. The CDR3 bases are TGTGCCAGCAGCTTGCGCAGGGGGGAAGCTTTCTTT.

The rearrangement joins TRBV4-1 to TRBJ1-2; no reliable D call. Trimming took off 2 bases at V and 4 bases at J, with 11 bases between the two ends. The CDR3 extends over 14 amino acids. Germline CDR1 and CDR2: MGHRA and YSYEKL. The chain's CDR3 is CASSQSDGSYGYTF. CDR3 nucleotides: TGCGCCAGCAGCCAATCGGACGGCAGCTATGGCTACACCTTC.

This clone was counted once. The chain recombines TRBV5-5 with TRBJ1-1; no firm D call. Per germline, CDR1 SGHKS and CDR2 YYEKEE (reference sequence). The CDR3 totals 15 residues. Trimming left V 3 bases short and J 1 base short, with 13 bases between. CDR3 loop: CASSSYETQNTEAFF. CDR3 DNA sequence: TGTGCCAGCAGCTCCTACGAGACACAGAACACTGAAGCTTTCTTT. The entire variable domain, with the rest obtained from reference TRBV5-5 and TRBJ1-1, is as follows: DAGVTQSPTHLIKTRGQQVTLRCSPISGHKSVSWYQQVLGQGPQFIFQYYEKEERGRGNFPDRFSARQFPNYSSELNVNALLLGDSALYLCASSSYETQNTEAFFGQGTRLTVV.

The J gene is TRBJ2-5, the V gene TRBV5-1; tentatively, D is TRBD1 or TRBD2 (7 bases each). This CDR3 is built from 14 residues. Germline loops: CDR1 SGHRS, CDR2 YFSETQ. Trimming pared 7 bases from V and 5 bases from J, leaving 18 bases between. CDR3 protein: CASAGDWGQETQYF. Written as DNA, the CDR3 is TGCGCCAGCGCGGGGGACTGGGGACAGGAGACCCAGTACTTC.

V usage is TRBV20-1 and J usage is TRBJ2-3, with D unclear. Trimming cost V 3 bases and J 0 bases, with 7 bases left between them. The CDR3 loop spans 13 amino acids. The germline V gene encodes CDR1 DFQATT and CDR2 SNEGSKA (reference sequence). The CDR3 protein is CSASVFSTDTQYF. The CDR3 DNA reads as TGCAGTGCTAGTGTTTTTAGCACAGATACGCAGTATTTT.

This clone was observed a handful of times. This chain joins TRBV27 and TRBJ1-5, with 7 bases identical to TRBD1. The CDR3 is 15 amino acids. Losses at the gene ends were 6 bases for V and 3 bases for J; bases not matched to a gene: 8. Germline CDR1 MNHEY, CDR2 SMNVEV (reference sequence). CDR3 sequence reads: CASRPGGAVNQPQHF. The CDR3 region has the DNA TGTGCCAGCAGGCCAGGGGGGGCGGTCAATCAGCCCCAGCATTTT.

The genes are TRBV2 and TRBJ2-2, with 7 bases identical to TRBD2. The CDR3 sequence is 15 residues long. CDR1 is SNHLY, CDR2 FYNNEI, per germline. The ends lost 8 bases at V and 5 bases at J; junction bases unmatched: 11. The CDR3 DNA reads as TGTGCCAGCGGTACGGGAGGTCTCGTAACCGGGGAGCTGTTTTTT. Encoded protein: CASGTGGLVTGELFF.

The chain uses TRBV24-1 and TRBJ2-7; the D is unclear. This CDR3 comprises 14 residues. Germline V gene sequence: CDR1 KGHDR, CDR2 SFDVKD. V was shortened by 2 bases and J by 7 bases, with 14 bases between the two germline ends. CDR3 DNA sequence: TGTGCCACCAGTGATTCAAAAGGGTTTGGGGAGCAGTACTTC. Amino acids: CATSDSKGFGEQYF.

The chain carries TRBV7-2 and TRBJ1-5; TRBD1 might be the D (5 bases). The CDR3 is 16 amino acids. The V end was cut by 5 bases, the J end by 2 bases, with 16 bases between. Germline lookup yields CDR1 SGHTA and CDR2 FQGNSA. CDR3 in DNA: TGTGCCAGCAGCGACGCTTGGGGCGCTGGCAATCAGCCCCAGCATTTT. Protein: CASSDAWGAGNQPQHF. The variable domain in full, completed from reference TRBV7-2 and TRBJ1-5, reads GAGVSQSPSNKVTEKGKDVELRCDPISGHTALYWYRQSLGQGLEFLIYFQGNSAPDKSGLPSDRFSAERTGGSVSTLTIQRTQQEDSAVYLCASSDAWGAGNQPQHFGDGTRLSIL.

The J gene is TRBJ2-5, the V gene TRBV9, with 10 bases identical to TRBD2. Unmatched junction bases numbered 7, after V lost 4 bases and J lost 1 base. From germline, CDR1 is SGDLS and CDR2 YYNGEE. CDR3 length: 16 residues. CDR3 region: CASSLEVAGGQETQYF. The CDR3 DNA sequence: TGTGCCAGCAGCCTCGAGGTAGCGGGGGGCCAAGAGACCCAGTACTTC.

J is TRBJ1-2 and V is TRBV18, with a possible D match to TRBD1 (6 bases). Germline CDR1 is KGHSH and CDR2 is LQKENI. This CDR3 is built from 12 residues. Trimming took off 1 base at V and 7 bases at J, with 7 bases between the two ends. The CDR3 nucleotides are TGTGCCAGCTCACCACGAGGGGGTGGCTACACCTTC. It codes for CASSPRGGGYTF.

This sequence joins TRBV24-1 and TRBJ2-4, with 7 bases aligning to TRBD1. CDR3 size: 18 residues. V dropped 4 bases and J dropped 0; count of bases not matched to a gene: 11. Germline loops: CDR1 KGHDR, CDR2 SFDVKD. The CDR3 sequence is CATSEPMRDSLAKNIQYF. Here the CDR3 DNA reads TGTGCCACCAGTGAACCAATGAGGGACAGCCTAGCCAAAAACATTCAGTACTTC.

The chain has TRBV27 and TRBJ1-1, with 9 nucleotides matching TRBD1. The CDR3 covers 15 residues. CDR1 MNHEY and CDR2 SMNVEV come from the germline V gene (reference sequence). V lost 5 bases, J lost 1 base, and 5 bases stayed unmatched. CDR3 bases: TGTGCCAGCAGTGGACAGGGACAGGGGAACACTGAAGCTTTCTTT. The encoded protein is CASSGQGQGNTEAFF.

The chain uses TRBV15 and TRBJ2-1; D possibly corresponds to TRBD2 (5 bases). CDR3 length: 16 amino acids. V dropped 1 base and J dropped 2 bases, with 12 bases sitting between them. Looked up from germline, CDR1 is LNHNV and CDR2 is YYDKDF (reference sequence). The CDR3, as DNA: TGTGCCACCAGCAGAGCACCGGGGATAGCCTACAATGAGCAGTTCTTC. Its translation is CATSRAPGIAYNEQFF. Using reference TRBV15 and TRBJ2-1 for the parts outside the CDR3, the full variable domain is DAMVIQNPRYQVTQFGKPVTLSCSQTLNHNVMYWYQQKSSQAPKLLFHYYDKDFNNEADTPDNFQSRRPNTSFCFLDIRSPGLGDTAMYLCATSRAPGIAYNEQFFGPGTRLTVL.